This T cell receptor (beta chain) was observed in a study of cytomegalovirus exposure and HLA in healthy donors. The PCR had 60 Vbeta and 13 Jbeta primers. Sequencing used immunoSEQ multiplex PCR; TCRdb keeps in-frame clones, though not all of them. This sample has about 130,000 clones, with around 75% found just once. Per germline, CDR1 LNHDA and CDR2 SQIVND (reference sequence). The ends lost 4 bases at V and 2 bases at J; junction bases unmatched: 3. The CDR3 is 16 residues long. Remarks on this clone: What it binds is unknown.

Study results and caveats: A later analysis revealed that TCR association rates differed between HLA loci, peaking at DRB1 and bottoming out at HLA-C.

The J gene is TRBJ2-2, the V gene TRBV19, with TRBD1 matching 11 bases. This TCR derives from a man younger than 45 in good health and CMV-seronegative. Sequencing used PBMCs. CDR3 loop: CASSRTGGSNTGELFF. DNA of the CDR3: TGTGCCAGTAGTAGGACAGGGGGCTCTAACACCGGGGAGCTGTTTTTT.